A single sample is the source of the 30 T cell receptor beta chains below, sequenced in a study of graft-versus-host responses after intestinal transplantation. Graft material was processed, releasing intraepithelial and lamina propria lymphocytes. This table comes from immunoSEQ multiplex PCR, and its TCRdb copy is limited to in-frame clones, with some not included. The sample holds nearly 30,000 clones, 80% seen once. The material sequenced was ileum tissue, taken 98 days after intestinal transplantation. These TCRs come from a human patient who received an intestinal transplant, so some T cells may come from the graft donor.

The V gene is TRBV2, the J gene TRBJ1-3, with D tentatively TRBD1 (6 bases). The CDR3 consists of 15 residues. V was cut by 7 bases and J by 4 bases, with 17 bases left in between. Per the germline V gene, CDR1 is SNHLY and CDR2 is FYNNEI. The CDR3 region has the DNA TGTGCCAGCACCCCTCCAAAAGGGGGAGGAAACACCATATATTTT. It encodes CASTPPKGGGNTIYF.

The chain links TRBV19 to TRBJ2-2; 7 bases are a match to TRBD1. Germline V lookup: CDR1 LNHDA, CDR2 SQIVND (reference sequence). The CDR3 totals 15 residues. J was trimmed by 3 bases and V by 5 bases; bases with no gene match: 6. The CDR3 protein is CASSYGTEDTGELFF. The DNA of the CDR3 is TGTGCCAGTAGTTACGGGACAGAAGACACCGGGGAGCTGTTTTTT.

The V and J genes are TRBV21-1 and TRBJ1-2. TRBV21-1 is described as a pseudogene. CDR3 length equals 14 residues. CDR3 loop: CASTQIPRNYGYTF. CDR3 DNA: TGTGCCAGCACCCAAATCCCGCGAAACTATGGCTACACCTTC.

This clone was observed a single time. V gene TRBV10-2 combines with J gene TRBJ2-1; D is perhaps TRBD2 (6 bases). Between the trimmed V and J ends, which lost 6 bases and 5 bases, there was a span of 14 bases. The CDR3 is 14 amino acids. Germline CDR1 WSHSY, CDR2 SAAADI. As DNA, the CDR3 is TGCGCCAGCAGGGTAACCCCGGGAGACAATGAGCAGTTCTTC. This gives the protein CASRVTPGDNEQFF.

The genes are TRBV7-9 and TRBJ1-1; no firm D call. CDR1 is SEHNR, CDR2 FQNEAQ, per germline (reference sequence). This CDR3 is built from 12 residues. V was pared by 1 base and J by 11 bases, with 11 bases between. The CDR3 DNA reads as TGTGCCAGCAGCTTAGGGCAGGAGGTGGCTTTCTTT. Its protein product is CASSLGQEVAFF.

J is TRBJ1-1 and V is TRBV18; D gene unclear. Germline assignment: CDR1 KGHSH and CDR2 LQKENI. Trimming cost V 3 bases and J 0 bases, with 17 bases left between them. CDR3 length equals 17 residues. CDR3 nucleotides: TGTGCCAGCTCACCGGACGACTTAGTCGTTATGAACACTGAAGCTTTCTTT. Its translation: CASSPDDLVVMNTEAFF.

The rearrangement links TRBV6-1 to TRBJ2-7; 9 bases match TRBD1. V lost 0 bases, J lost 7 bases, and 10 bases stayed unmatched. Germline CDR1 and CDR2: MNHNS and SASEGT. This CDR3 spans 16 amino acids. The CDR3 DNA sequence: TGTGCCAGCAGTGAAGCCCCCGGGACAGGGTCTGAAGAGCAGTACTTC. Translating it yields CASSEAPGTGSEEQYF.

This sequence joins TRBV27 and TRBJ2-1, with D possibly being TRBD1 (5 bases). Germline loops: CDR1 MNHEY, CDR2 SMNVEV (reference sequence). Trimming took 5 bases from V and 16 from J, leaving 24 bases between them. The CDR3 is made up of 14 amino acids. The CDR3 here is CASSEFQGKLGYFF. CDR3 in DNA: TGTGCCAGCAGTGAATTCCAGGGAAAGCTAGGGTACTTCTTC.

The V gene is TRBV30, the J gene TRBJ2-1; perhaps D is TRBD1 or TRBD2 (6 bases each). CDR3 length equals 13 residues. Germline V gene sequence: CDR1 GTSNPN, CDR2 SVGIG (reference sequence). V lost 3 bases, J lost 8 bases, and 14 bases lay in between. CDR3 nucleotides: TGTGCCTGGAGCCACCCAGGGGACTATGAGCAGTTCTTC. This sequence encodes CAWSHPGDYEQFF. Using reference TRBV30 and TRBJ2-1 for the parts outside the CDR3, the full variable domain is SQTIHQWPATLVQPVGSPLSLECTVEGTSNPNLYWYRQAAGRGLQLLFYSVGIGQISSEVPQNLSASRPQDRQFILSSKKLLLSDSGFYLCAWSHPGDYEQFFGPGTRLTVL.

In its sample, this clone is medium-sized. The chain recombines TRBV28 with TRBJ1-6, with 8 bases matching TRBD1. Germline V gene lookup returns CDR1 MDHEN and CDR2 SYDVKM. CDR3 size: 18 residues. V trimming: 5 bases; J trimming: 1 base; junction bases outside the gene matches: 10. CDR3 in amino acids: CASSTGQGGISYNSPLHF. The CDR3 nucleotides are TGTGCCAGCAGTACCGGACAGGGAGGAATATCCTATAATTCACCCCTCCACTTT.

This clone was found a few times. The genes are TRBV7-9 and TRBJ2-7; D possibly corresponds to TRBD2 (5 bases). This CDR3 has 13 residues. V was pared by 3 bases and J by 1 base, with 7 bases between. Per germline, CDR1 SEHNR and CDR2 FQNEAQ (reference sequence). CDR3 in amino acids: CASSLPGSYEQYF. CDR3 nucleotide sequence: TGTGCCAGCAGCTTGCCGGGGTCCTACGAGCAGTACTTC.

The chain joins TRBV5-6 to TRBJ2-1; D gene uncertain. The ends were cut back, 0 bases at V and 3 bases at J, with 16 bases in the middle. Germline lookup yields CDR1 SGHDT and CDR2 YYEEEE. CDR3 length: 17 residues. The CDR3, as DNA: TGTGCCAGCAGCTTGGGGTGGCGACGGGCCCACTACAATGAGCAGTTCTTC. This encodes CASSLGWRRAHYNEQFF. The full variable domain, with the rest looked up from reference TRBV5-6 and TRBJ2-1, is DAGVTQSPTHLIKTRGQQVTLRCSPKSGHDTVSWYQQALGQGPQFIFQYYEEEERQRGNFPDRFSGHQFPNYSSELNVNALLLGDSALYLCASSLGWRRAHYNEQFFGPGTRLTVL.

The rearrangement joins TRBV27 to TRBJ2-1, with no clear D. Trimming shortened V by 4 bases and J by 6 bases, and 10 bases separated the two germline ends. From germline, CDR1 is MNHEY and CDR2 SMNVEV (reference sequence). The CDR3 spans 13 residues. The CDR3 reads CASSWKGSNEQFF. The CDR3 DNA sequence: TGTGCCAGCAGTTGGAAGGGCAGCAATGAGCAGTTCTTC.

The genes are TRBV6-1 and TRBJ1-5, with TRBD1 matching over 7 bases. V dropped 6 bases and J dropped 9; count of bases not matched to a gene: 11. The CDR3 runs 14 residues. Germline V gene data show CDR1 as MNHNS and CDR2 as SASEGT. CDR3 in amino acids: CASRVTGPLGPQHF. The CDR3 DNA reads TGTGCCAGCAGAGTGACAGGGCCGCTTGGGCCCCAGCATTTT.

This clone has only a few counts. V usage is TRBV5-1 and J usage is TRBJ2-2, with 8 bases identical to TRBD2. CDR1 SGHRS and CDR2 YFSETQ come from the germline V gene. There are 16 residues in the CDR3. V gave up 0 bases and J gave up 0 bases; unmatched junction bases: 1. The DNA of the CDR3 is TGCGCCAGCAGCTTGGTAGCGGGGACGAACACCGGGGAGCTGTTTTTT. Protein: CASSLVAGTNTGELFF.

The chain is built from TRBV2 and TRBJ2-7, with D tentatively TRBD2 (5 bases). The germline CDR1 and CDR2 sequences are SNHLY and FYNNEI. This CDR3 is 11 amino acids long. Trimming left V 6 bases short and J 7 bases short, with 10 bases between. The CDR3 protein is CASRREWEQYF. The CDR3 DNA follows: TGTGCCAGCAGGAGGGAGTGGGAGCAGTACTTC.

This chain joins TRBV27 and TRBJ2-7; TRBD1 might be the D (6 bases). Germline CDR1 and CDR2: MNHEY and SMNVEV (reference sequence). There are 14 residues in the CDR3. V was clipped by 5 bases and J by 1 base, with 12 bases between them. CDR3 sequence reads: CASSTHTGSYEQYF. The CDR3 DNA sequence: TGTGCCAGCAGTACGCACACAGGGTCCTACGAGCAGTACTTC.

This clone was seen only a few times. This chain connects TRBV27 to TRBJ2-6; D unclear. CDR1 and CDR2 (germline): MNHEY, SMNVEV (reference sequence). The CDR3 length is 15 residues. Trimming pared 4 bases from V and 0 bases from J, leaving 7 bases between. The chain's CDR3 is CASSSRISGANVLTF. The CDR3 nucleotides are TGTGCCAGCAGTTCCCGGATCTCTGGGGCCAACGTCCTGACTTTC. The full variable domain, in which reference TRBV27 and TRBJ2-6 provide the parts outside the CDR3, is EAQVTQNPRYLITVTGKKLTVTCSQNMNHEYMSWYRQDPGLGLRQIYYSMNVEVTDKGDVPEGYKVSRKEKRNFPLILESPSPNQTSLYFCASSSRISGANVLTFGAGSRLTVL.

The rearrangement joins TRBV6-5 to TRBJ2-7; D is possibly TRBD1 (5 bases). This CDR3 contains 13 residues. The germline CDR1 and CDR2 sequences are MNHEY and SVGAGI. Trimming cost V 8 bases and J 4 bases, with 15 bases left between them. The CDR3 sequence: CASWKGARYEQYF. The CDR3 DNA reads TGTGCCAGCTGGAAAGGGGCGCGGTACGAGCAGTACTTC.

This clone is labeled as medium-sized (0.01 to 0.1%). The rearrangement uses TRBV18 and TRBJ1-4; D ambiguous. The germline gives CDR1 KGHSH, CDR2 LQKENI. The ends were cut back, 5 bases at V and 8 bases at J, with 15 bases in the middle. CDR3 length equals 14 residues. The CDR3 sequence is CASSIGLSGEKLFF. CDR3 bases: TGTGCCAGCTCAATCGGGCTGAGTGGGGAAAAACTGTTTTTT.

A few counts support this clone. The CDR3 DNA is TGTGCCAGCAGTTACAGGCGACAATCCTACAATGAGCAGTTCTTC. Its protein is CASSYRRQSYNEQFF. The V gene is TRBV6-5, the J gene TRBJ2-1, with D unresolved. This CDR3 is built from 15 residues. Germline CDR1 and CDR2: MNHEY and SVGAGI. The V gene lost 2 bases and the J gene lost 1 base, with 9 bases spanning the gap.

The genes are TRBV4-1 and TRBJ2-7; D is possibly TRBD2 (7 bases). V was shortened by 1 base and J by 2 bases, with 12 bases between the two germline ends. The CDR3 has 15 residues. Germline V gene data show CDR1 as MGHRA and CDR2 as YSYEKL. The CDR3 DNA reads as TGCGCCAGCAGCCAAGTGGCGGGGGCGCCCTACGAGCAGTACTTC. Its translation: CASSQVAGAPYEQYF.

The chain uses TRBV5-1 and TRBJ2-1; weak D call: TRBD1 (5 bases). In germline, CDR1 is SGHRS, CDR2 YFSETQ. The CDR3 runs 13 residues. Trimming stripped 0 bases from V and 9 bases from J, with 10 bases between. This chain's CDR3 is CASSLGGAGEQFF. The DNA for the CDR3 is TGCGCCAGCAGCTTGGGTGGGGCTGGTGAGCAGTTCTTC.

This clone has just a few counts. The chain has TRBV5-8 and TRBJ2-7, with 9 nucleotides matching TRBD1. Looked up from germline, CDR1 is SGHTS and CDR2 is YDEGEE. CDR3 length: 15 residues. J gave up 2 bases and V 4 bases, and 7 bases lay outside the gene matches. The CDR3 DNA reads TGTGCCAGCAGCCCATGGACAGGGGAAACCTACGAGCAGTACTTC. Its translation is CASSPWTGETYEQYF.

By share, this clone counts as medium-sized. The CDR3: CASRLTGGSGNTIYF. The CDR3 DNA sequence: TGTGCCAGCAGACTAACAGGGGGCTCTGGAAACACCATATATTTT. V is TRBV6-5 and J is TRBJ1-3, with 8 bases that match TRBD1. With 6 bases clipped from V and 0 bases from J, the junction kept 4 bases outside the gene matches. The CDR3 is 15 amino acids. The germline V gene has CDR1 MNHEY and CDR2 SVGAGI.

The rearrangement links TRBV30 to TRBJ1-5, with a tentative D call TRBD1 (5 bases). The CDR3 runs 13 residues. From germline, CDR1 is GTSNPN and CDR2 SVGIG (reference sequence). Trimming took off 2 bases at V and 3 bases at J, with 8 bases between the two ends. This chain's CDR3 is CAWSQGSNQPQHF. DNA for the CDR3: TGTGCCTGGAGTCAGGGATCCAATCAGCCCCAGCATTTT.

The chain is built from TRBV6-5 and TRBJ1-2, with 8 bases matching TRBD1. With 5 bases clipped from V and 6 bases from J, the junction kept 11 bases outside the gene matches. Germline values: CDR1 MNHEY, CDR2 SVGAGI. The CDR3 has 15 amino acids. As DNA, the CDR3 is TGTGCCAGCAGTACTTCCGGGACAGGAGGGGATGGCTACACCTTC. As protein: CASSTSGTGGDGYTF.

The J gene is TRBJ2-3, the V gene TRBV7-8; D possibly matches TRBD1 or TRBD2 (5 bases each). V lost 5 bases to trimming and J lost 2 bases, with 14 bases between them. Germline loops: CDR1 SGHVS, CDR2 FQNEAQ. The CDR3 consists of 15 residues. CDR3: CASSPSGTVTDTQYF. The CDR3 DNA follows: TGTGCCAGCAGCCCGTCCGGGACGGTCACAGATACGCAGTATTTT.

This rearrangement joins TRBV4-2 to TRBJ1-5; weak D call: TRBD1 (6 bases). The germline V and J ends were trimmed by 4 bases and 2 bases, with 12 bases remaining between them. The CDR3 is 15 amino acids. The germline CDR1 and CDR2 sequences are LGHNA and YNFKEQ. The CDR3 DNA is TGTGCCAGCAGCCGAACTCCAGGGGGCAATCAGCCCCAGCATTTT. This encodes CASSRTPGGNQPQHF.

The V gene is TRBV2, the J gene TRBJ2-4, with D tentatively TRBD1 (6 bases). CDR3 length equals 12 residues. Trimming took 7 bases from V and 6 from J, leaving 10 bases between them. Germline CDR1 and CDR2: SNHLY and FYNNEI. CDR3 nucleotide sequence: TGTGCCAGCAAAGAGACAGGAAACATTCAGTACTTC. This codes for CASKETGNIQYF.